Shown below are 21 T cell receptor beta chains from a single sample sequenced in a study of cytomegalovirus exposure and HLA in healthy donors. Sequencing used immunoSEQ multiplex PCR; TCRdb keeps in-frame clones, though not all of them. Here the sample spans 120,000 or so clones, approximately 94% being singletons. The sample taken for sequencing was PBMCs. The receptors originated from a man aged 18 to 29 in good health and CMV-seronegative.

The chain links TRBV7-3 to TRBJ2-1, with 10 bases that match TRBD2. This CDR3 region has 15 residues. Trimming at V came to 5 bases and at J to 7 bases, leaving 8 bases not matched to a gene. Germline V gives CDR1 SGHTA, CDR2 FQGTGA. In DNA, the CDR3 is TGTGCCAGCAGCCCAAGCGGGAGGGTTAAGAATGAGCAGTTCTTC. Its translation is CASSPSGRVKNEQFF.

The CDR3 DNA sequence: TGCAGCTCGCGGACAGGGCCCCAGGGGGAGCTGTTTTTT. Protein sequence: CSSRTGPQGELFF. The chain couples TRBV29-1 to TRBJ2-2; 8 bases line up with TRBD1. J gave up 8 bases and V 8 bases, and 10 bases lay outside the gene matches. The CDR3 runs to 13 residues. Germline CDR1 is SQVTM and CDR2 is ANQGSEA.

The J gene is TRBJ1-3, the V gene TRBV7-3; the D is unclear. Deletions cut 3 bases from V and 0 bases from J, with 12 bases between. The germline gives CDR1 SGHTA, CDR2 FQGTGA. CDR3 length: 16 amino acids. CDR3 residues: CASSLVAGSSGNTIYF. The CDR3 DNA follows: TGTGCCAGCAGCTTGGTGGCGGGCAGCTCTGGAAACACCATATATTTT. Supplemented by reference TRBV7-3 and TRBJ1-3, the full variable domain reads GAGVSQTPSNKVTEKGKYVELRCDPISGHTALYWYRQSLGQGPEFLIYFQGTGAADDSGLPNDRFFAVRPEGSVSTLKIQRTERGDSAVYLCASSLVAGSSGNTIYFGEGSWLTVV.

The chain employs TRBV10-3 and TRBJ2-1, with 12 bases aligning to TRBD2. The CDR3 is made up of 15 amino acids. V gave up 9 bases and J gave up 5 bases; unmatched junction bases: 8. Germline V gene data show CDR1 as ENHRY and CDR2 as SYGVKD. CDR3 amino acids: CAIKTSGSNHNEQFF. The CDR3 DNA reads TGTGCCATTAAGACTAGCGGGAGCAACCACAATGAGCAGTTCTTC.

The CDR3 loop is CASSLGGRASYEQYF. CDR3 sequence (DNA): TGTGCCAGCAGTTTGGGCGGGAGGGCCTCCTACGAGCAGTACTTC. V is TRBV28 and J is TRBJ2-7; 9 bases fit TRBD2. This CDR3 region has 15 residues. The germline V gene encodes CDR1 MDHEN and CDR2 SYDVKM. The V segment lost 3 bases and the J segment 0 bases; nucleotides outside the gene matches: 3.

CDR3 sequence: CASSQDWGEGAGANVLTF. The CDR3 nucleotides are TGTGCCAGCAGCCAAGATTGGGGAGAGGGGGCTGGGGCCAACGTCCTGACTTTC. The chain uses TRBV5-4 and TRBJ2-6; tentatively, D is TRBD1 (6 bases). Between the trimmed V and J ends, which lost 4 bases and 2 bases, there was a span of 19 bases. The CDR3 totals 18 residues. Germline CDR1 reads SGHNT; CDR2 reads YYREEE (reference sequence).

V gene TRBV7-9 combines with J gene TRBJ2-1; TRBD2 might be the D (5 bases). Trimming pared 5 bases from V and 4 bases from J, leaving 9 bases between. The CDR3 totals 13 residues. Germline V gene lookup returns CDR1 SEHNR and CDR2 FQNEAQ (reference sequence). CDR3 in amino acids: CASSPGEYNEQFF. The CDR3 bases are TGTGCCAGCAGCCCTGGGGAGTACAATGAGCAGTTCTTC.

CDR3 nucleotide sequence: TGTGCCAGCAATCTTGGGACAGTAAAAAACACCATATATTTT. This codes for CASNLGTVKNTIYF. The rearrangement links TRBV5-6 to TRBJ1-3; 7 bases map to TRBD1. Germline V lookup: CDR1 SGHDT, CDR2 YYEEEE. The trim removed 6 bases at V and 6 bases at J, leaving 9 bases unmatched. The CDR3 runs to 14 residues.

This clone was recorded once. CDR3 bases: TGTGCCAGTAGTATGTCGTACGGCTACAATGAGCAGTTCTTC. It codes for CASSMSYGYNEQFF. V and J are TRBV19 and TRBJ2-1; no reliable D call. The CDR3 consists of 14 residues. CDR1 is LNHDA and CDR2 is SQIVND in the germline V gene (reference sequence). The V gene lost 3 bases and the J gene lost 3 bases, with 9 bases spanning the gap.

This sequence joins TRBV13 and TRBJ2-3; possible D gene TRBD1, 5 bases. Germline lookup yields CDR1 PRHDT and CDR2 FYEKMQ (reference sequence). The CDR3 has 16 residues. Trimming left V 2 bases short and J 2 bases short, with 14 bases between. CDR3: CASSLRAAGITDTQYF. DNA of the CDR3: TGTGCCAGCAGCTTAAGGGCGGCAGGGATCACAGATACGCAGTATTTT.

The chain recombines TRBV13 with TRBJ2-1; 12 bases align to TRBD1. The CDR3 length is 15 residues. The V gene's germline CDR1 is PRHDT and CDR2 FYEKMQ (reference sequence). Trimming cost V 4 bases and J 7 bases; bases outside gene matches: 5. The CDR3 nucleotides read TGTGCCAGCAGCTGGGGACAGGGGGCCGATAATGAGCAGTTCTTC. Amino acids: CASSWGQGADNEQFF.

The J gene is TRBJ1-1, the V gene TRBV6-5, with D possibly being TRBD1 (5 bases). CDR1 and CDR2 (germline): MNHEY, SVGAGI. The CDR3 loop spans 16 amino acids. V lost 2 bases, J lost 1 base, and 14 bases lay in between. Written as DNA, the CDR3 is TGTGCCAGCAGTTACACAAGGGGTCCCCGGAACACTGAAGCTTTCTTT. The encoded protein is CASSYTRGPRNTEAFF.

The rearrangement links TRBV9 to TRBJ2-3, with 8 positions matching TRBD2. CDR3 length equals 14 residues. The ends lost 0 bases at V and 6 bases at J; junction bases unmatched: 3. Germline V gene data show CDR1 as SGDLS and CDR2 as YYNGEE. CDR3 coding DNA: TGTGCCAGCAGCGTAGCGGGAGGGGCGGATACGCAGTATTTT. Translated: CASSVAGGADTQYF.

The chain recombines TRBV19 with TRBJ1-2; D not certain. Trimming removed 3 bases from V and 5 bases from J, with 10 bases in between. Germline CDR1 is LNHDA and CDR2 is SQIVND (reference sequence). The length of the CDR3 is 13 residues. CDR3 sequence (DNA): TGTGCCAGTAGTATCAGGACTTTTTATGGCTACACCTTC. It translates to CASSIRTFYGYTF.

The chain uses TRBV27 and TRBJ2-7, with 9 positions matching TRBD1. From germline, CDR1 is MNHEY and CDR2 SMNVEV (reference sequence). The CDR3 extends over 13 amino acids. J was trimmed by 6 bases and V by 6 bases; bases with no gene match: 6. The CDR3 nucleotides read TGTGCCAGCAGACGGACAGGGGCGGGCGAGCAGTACTTC. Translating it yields CASRRTGAGEQYF.

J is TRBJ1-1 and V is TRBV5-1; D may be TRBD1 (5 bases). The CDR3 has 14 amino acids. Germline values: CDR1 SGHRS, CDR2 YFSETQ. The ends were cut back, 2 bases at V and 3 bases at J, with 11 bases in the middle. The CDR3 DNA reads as TGCGCCAGCAGCTTCAGGGAAGGGGACACTGAAGCTTTCTTT. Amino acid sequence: CASSFREGDTEAFF. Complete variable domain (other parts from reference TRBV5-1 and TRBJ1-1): KAGVTQTPRYLIKTRGQQVTLSCSPISGHRSVSWYQQTPGQGLQFLFEYFSETQRNKGNFPGRFSGRQFSNSRSEMNVSTLELGDSALYLCASSFREGDTEAFFGQGTRLTVV.

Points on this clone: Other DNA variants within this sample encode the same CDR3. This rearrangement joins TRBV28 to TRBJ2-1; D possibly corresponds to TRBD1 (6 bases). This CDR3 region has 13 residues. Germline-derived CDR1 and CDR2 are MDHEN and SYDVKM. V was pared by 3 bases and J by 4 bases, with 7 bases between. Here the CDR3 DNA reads TGTGCCAGCAGTTTGACAGGATACAATGAGCAGTTCTTC. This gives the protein CASSLTGYNEQFF.

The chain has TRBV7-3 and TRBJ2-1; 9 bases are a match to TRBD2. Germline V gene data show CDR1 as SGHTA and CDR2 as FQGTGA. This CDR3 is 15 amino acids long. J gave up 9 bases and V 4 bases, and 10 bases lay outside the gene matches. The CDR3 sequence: CASSSTGTSPVEQFF. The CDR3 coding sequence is TGTGCCAGCAGCTCCACCGGGACTAGCCCGGTTGAGCAGTTCTTC. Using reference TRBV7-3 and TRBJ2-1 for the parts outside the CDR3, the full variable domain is GAGVSQTPSNKVTEKGKYVELRCDPISGHTALYWYRQSLGQGPEFLIYFQGTGAADDSGLPNDRFFAVRPEGSVSTLKIQRTERGDSAVYLCASSSTGTSPVEQFFGPGTRLTVL.

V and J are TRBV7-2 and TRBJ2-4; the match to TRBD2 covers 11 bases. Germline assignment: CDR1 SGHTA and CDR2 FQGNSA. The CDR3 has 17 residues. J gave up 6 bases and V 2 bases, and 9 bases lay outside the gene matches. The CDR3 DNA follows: TGTGCCAGCAGCTTATCCTTAGCGGGAGGGTTGGGAAACATTCAGTACTTC. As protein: CASSLSLAGGLGNIQYF.

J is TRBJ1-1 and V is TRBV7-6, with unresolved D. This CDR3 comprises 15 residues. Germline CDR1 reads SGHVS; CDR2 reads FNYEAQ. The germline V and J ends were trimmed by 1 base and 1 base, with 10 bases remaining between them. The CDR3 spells CASSLGPATNTEAFF. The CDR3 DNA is TGTGCCAGCAGCTTAGGGCCTGCAACGAACACTGAAGCTTTCTTT.

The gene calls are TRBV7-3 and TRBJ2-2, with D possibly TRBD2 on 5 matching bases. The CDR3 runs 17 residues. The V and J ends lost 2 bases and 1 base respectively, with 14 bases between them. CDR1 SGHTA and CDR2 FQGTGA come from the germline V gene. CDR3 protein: CASSLSGRAENTGELFF. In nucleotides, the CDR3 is TGTGCCAGCAGCTTATCAGGACGAGCGGAGAACACCGGGGAGCTGTTTTTT.